This is a list of T cell receptor beta chains from one sample in a study of graft-versus-host responses after intestinal transplantation. TCRdb keeps only in-frame clones here, not all; method: immunoSEQ multiplex PCR. The profile shows some 130,000 clones, over 80% of them singletons. Their antigens are not known. The specimen was unstimulated CD4+ T cells sorted from spleen or lymph node cells, collected before intestinal transplant. These receptors were obtained from a human donor who received an intestinal transplant. The CDR3 runs from the conserved cysteine through the conserved F or W. The order of the fields is D gene, V gene, clone size, J gene, CDR3 protein, CDR3 DNA. A D gene is named only where the DNA matches it firmly. Size is stated for part of the rows, as once, few or many counts, or as a class when the clone is expanded.

TRBD1,TRBV19,NA,TRBJ2-7,CASSRTGVGYEQYF,TGTGCCAGTAGCCGGACAGGGGTGGGATACGAGCAGTACTTC
NA,TRBV19,NA,TRBJ1-5,CASSIGSGPKHGNQPQHF,TGTGCCAGTAGTATAGGTTCGGGACCCAAGCATGGCAATCAGCCCCAGCATTTT
NA,TRBV7-3,once,TRBJ2-2,CASSLSDRHTGELFF,TGTGCCAGCAGCTTATCGGACAGACATACCGGGGAGCTGTTTTTT
NA,TRBV6-5,NA,TRBJ1-5,CASSYSWRNQPQHF,TGTGCCAGCAGTTACTCTTGGAGGAATCAGCCCCAGCATTTT
NA,TRBV6-1,NA,TRBJ1-2,CASDGYTF,TGTGCCAGCGATGGCTACACCTTC
NA,TRBV6-5,NA,TRBJ2-1,CASSPGLFAYNEQFF,TGTGCCAGCAGTCCCGGACTGTTTGCCTACAATGAGCAGTTCTTC
TRBD1,TRBV6-6,NA,TRBJ1-5,CASSYGPGTGEHF,TGTGCCAGCAGTTACGGCCCCGGGACAGGGGAGCATTTT
TRBD1,TRBV4-2,NA,TRBJ1-2,CASSQPLTGRGHGYTF,TGTGCCAGCAGCCAGCCCCTGACAGGGCGAGGACATGGCTACACCTTC
TRBD1,TRBV5-1,NA,TRBJ1-1,CASSRDRVDTEAFF,TGCGCCAGCAGCAGAGACAGGGTAGACACTGAAGCTTTCTTT
TRBD1,TRBV10-2,NA,TRBJ2-7,CASSDPDRGPHEQYF,TGCGCCAGCAGTGACCCGGACAGGGGGCCCCACGAGCAGTACTTC
NA,TRBV2,NA,TRBJ2-7,CASSTGSSYEQYF,TGTGCCAGCAGTACAGGGAGCTCCTACGAGCAGTACTTC
NA,TRBV15,NA,TRBJ2-2,CATSGRKNTGELFF,TGTGCCACCAGCGGCCGGAAGAACACCGGGGAGCTGTTTTTT
TRBD1,TRBV30,NA,TRBJ2-3,CALIGTGRYTQYF,TGTGCCCTGATCGGGACAGGGAGGTATACGCAGTATTTT
TRBD2,TRBV18,NA,TRBJ2-2,CASSRLAQNTGELFF,TGTGCCAGCTCGCGACTAGCGCAGAACACCGGGGAGCTGTTTTTT
NA,TRBV11-2,NA,TRBJ1-5,CASSSTGTPDQAQHF,TGTGCCAGCAGCTCCACAGGTACCCCAGATCAAGCCCAGCATTTT
TRBD1,TRBV28,NA,TRBJ1-5,CASSPSDRPNQPQHF,TGTGCCAGCAGTCCGTCGGACAGGCCGAATCAGCCCCAGCATTTT
NA,TRBV16,NA,TRBJ2-7,CASSFHRTEQYF,TGTGCCAGCAGCTTCCACCGGACAGAGCAGTACTTC
NA,TRBV14,NA,TRBJ1-3,CASSQSRDTIYF,TGTGCCAGCAGCCAGTCGCGTGACACCATATATTTT
NA,TRBV5-1,NA,TRBJ1-1,CASSLLGMNTEAFF,TGCGCCAGCAGCTTGTTGGGTATGAACACTGAAGCTTTCTTT
NA,TRBV28,NA,TRBJ2-7,CASSLVGKLYEQYF,TGTGCCAGCAGTTTAGTGGGGAAGTTGTACGAGCAGTACTTC
TRBD1,TRBV29-1,NA,TRBJ2-1,CSVMGDRRLNEQFF,TGCAGCGTTATGGGGGACAGGCGGCTGAATGAGCAGTTCTTC
NA,TRBV11-1,NA,TRBJ1-1,CASSLSGERSTEAFF,TGTGCCAGCAGCTTGAGCGGGGAGAGGAGCACTGAAGCTTTCTTT
NA,TRBV28,NA,TRBJ2-3,CASSLPGSQDTQYF,TGTGCCAGCAGCCTCCCCGGGTCTCAAGATACGCAGTATTTT
TRBD1,TRBV2,NA,TRBJ1-3,CASSGGQIVSSGNTIYF,TGTGCCAGCAGTGGGGGACAGATAGTTTCCTCTGGAAACACCATATATTTT
NA,TRBV18,NA,TRBJ1-1,CASSPGRVEAFF,TGTGCCAGCTCACCGGGCAGGGTCGAAGCTTTCTTT
NA,TRBV6-5,NA,TRBJ2-3,CASSYTSVTSSPQYF,TGTGCCAGCAGTTACACGAGCGTTACAAGCAGTCCGCAGTATTTT
TRBD1,TRBV7-9,NA,TRBJ1-1,CASSAPGQGNTEAFF,TGTGCCAGCAGCGCTCCGGGACAGGGGAACACTGAAGCTTTCTTT
NA,TRBV6-6,NA,TRBJ1-1,CASSWEGDTEAFF,TGTGCCAGCAGTTGGGAAGGGGACACTGAAGCTTTCTTT
TRBD1,TRBV5-1,NA,TRBJ2-7,CASSTGQPYEQYF,TGCGCCAGCAGCACGGGACAGCCCTACGAGCAGTACTTC
NA,TRBV23-1,NA,TRBJ1-2,CASTQRGRFYGYTF,TGCGCCAGCACCCAACGGGGGCGCTTTTATGGCTACACCTTC
TRBD1,TRBV28,NA,TRBJ1-4,CASSFSGTGNNEKLFF,TGTGCCAGCAGTTTTTCCGGGACAGGGAATAATGAAAAACTGTTTTTT
TRBD1,TRBV5-1,NA,TRBJ2-7,CASSLGQGARYEQYF,TGCGCCAGCAGCTTGGGTCAGGGGGCGCGGTACGAGCAGTACTTC
TRBD1,TRBV5-1,NA,TRBJ2-3,CASSSTTGDWRSTDTQYF,TGCGCCAGCAGTTCCACGACAGGGGATTGGAGAAGCACAGATACGCAGTATTTT
NA,TRBV28,NA,TRBJ2-3,CAGATRELTDTQYF,TGTGCCGGCGCGACACGGGAACTCACAGATACGCAGTATTTT
TRBD2,TRBV19,NA,TRBJ2-1,CASRTSGSRYNEQFF,TGTGCCAGTAGAACTAGCGGGAGTAGGTACAATGAACAGTTCTTC
NA,TRBV28,NA,TRBJ2-3,CASSLQGLTDTQYF,TGTGCCAGCAGTTTACAGGGGCTCACAGATACGCAGTATTTT
TRBD2,TRBV2,NA,TRBJ2-3,CASSGLAGVTDTQYF,TGTGCCAGCAGTGGACTAGCGGGAGTGACAGATACGCAGTATTTT
NA,TRBV11-3,NA,TRBJ2-3,CASSLGGTDTQYF,TGTGCCAGCAGCTTAGGGGGCACAGATACGCAGTATTTT
NA,TRBV5-1,NA,TRBJ1-1,CASSLEKVHPNTEAFF,TGCGCCAGCAGCTTGGAAAAAGTACATCCGAACACTGAAGCTTTCTTT
NA,TRBV28,NA,TRBJ2-7,CASRPQGFRAYEQYF,TGTGCCAGCAGACCCCAGGGGTTTAGGGCCTACGAGCAGTACTTC
NA,TRBV27,NA,TRBJ2-7,CASSLRGGTSSYEQYF,TGTGCCAGCAGTTTGAGAGGCGGCACTAGCTCCTACGAGCAGTACTTC
NA,TRBV7-2,NA,TRBJ1-2,CASSLVPGEDYGYTF,TGTGCCAGCAGCTTAGTGCCAGGGGAGGACTATGGCTACACCTTC
TRBD2,TRBV13,NA,TRBJ2-1,CASSLAGGGAYNEQFF,TGTGCCAGCAGCTTAGCGGGCGGGGGGGCCTACAATGAGCAGTTCTTC
NA,TRBV6-1,NA,TRBJ2-3,CASSVSTDTQYF,TGTGCCAGCAGTGTCTCCACAGATACGCAGTATTTT
NA,TRBV25-1,NA,TRBJ2-7,CASSVLHEQYF,TGTGCCAGCAGTGTATTACACGAGCAGTACTTC
NA,TRBV9,NA,TRBJ2-1,CASSLGGRENEQFF,TGTGCCAGCAGCCTCGGGGGGCGGGAGAATGAGCAGTTCTTC
TRBD2,TRBV15,NA,TRBJ2-3,CATSRWAGGFTDTQYF,TGTGCCACCAGCAGGTGGGCGGGAGGGTTCACAGATACGCAGTATTTT
NA,TRBV5-1,NA,TRBJ1-2,CASSREGGYTF,TGCGCCAGCAGCCGAGAGGGTGGCTACACCTTC